Detailed here is one T cell receptor (beta chain). No antigen is known for it. No much larger clone is present one base from it, and per-base qualities are unavailable. These data come from a study of blood T cells in healthy people across ages (dated by TCRdb to about 2015). Study-wide context: In model experiments, roughly one uniquely barcoded TCR beta cDNA molecule per two T cells was captured by template switching. Using deep sequencing normalized with unique cDNA molecular identifiers, the study measured how TCR beta repertoire diversity changes with age. The donors were divided into four age groups: young (average approximately 16 years), middle-aged (almost 40), aged (approximately 59) and long-lived (82). To avoid experimental bias, donors of different ages were distributed randomly across sequencing lanes. Two additional independent replicas of 1 million unique cDNA reads from the same blood draw were analyzed for two donors (one aged 18 to 30 and one aged 80 or older).

Donors were about 36 systemically healthy Caucasian individuals from Russia aged 6 to 90 years. Each donor gave approximately 9.4 milliliters of peripheral blood, drawn into EDTA-treated Vacutainer tubes. Ficoll-Paque density-gradient centrifugation was used to isolate PBMCs, with at least 7 million obtained per sample. Total RNA was extracted from PBMCs with Trizol reagent, with at least 5 micrograms obtained per sample. The percentages of naive CD45RAhigh/CD27high T cells were determined by flow cytometry on a PBMC aliquot from every donor. CDR3 length: 16 amino acids, cysteine to phenylalanine. Kept here is only the CDR3 DNA, which spans 48 bases and is read in frame from base 1. CDR1 and CDR2, per the germline V gene, are SGDLS and YYNGEE. Points the paper makes about the study in general: Donor CMV infection status was unknown, potentially confounding age-related changes in expanded clonotypes. Because profiling used bulk unsorted PBMCs, naive and antigen-experienced compartments could not be compared conclusively. Compared with the aged group, more naive CD4+ T cells, fewer expanded clones and increased TCR diversity were shown by the long-lived group, suggesting age selection. Estimates of total diversity from one million sequenced T cells were regarded as lower bounds and underestimates. Observed TCR beta diversity per million T cells fell roughly linearly with age, and a significant reduction was already apparent by age approximately 41. Observed TCR beta diversity correlated strongly with the percentage of naive T cells measured by flow cytometry.

Receptors were amplified or captured by 5' RACE. The instrument given in TCRdb is Illumina HiSeq 2500. A second roughly 6 to 12 cycle PCR used a sample-barcoded 5' primer and a J-beta primer mix. A unique molecular identifier was introduced onto each TCR beta cDNA molecule by a template-switch 5' adaptor carrying 12 random nucleotides. At least 2.5 million CDR3-containing paired-end reads were obtained from each sample. All of the RNA was converted into first-strand cDNA using the Mint cDNA synthesis kit, with a TRBC-specific oligonucleotide serving as the primer. Following uracil-DNA glycosylase treatment, a first 18-cycle PCR with universal primers M1SS and BC2_uni_R was performed on all cDNA. As for the authors' bioinformatics: For normalization, 1 million high-quality reads were randomly selected from each sample, with every read carrying a distinct molecular identifier. Reads sharing molecular identifiers were discarded rather than binned into consensus sequences. MiTCR, set to a Q25 quality threshold and the strictest error-elimination algorithm, was used for CDR3 identification, clonotype clustering and error correction. A nonparametric unseen species model using Euler transformation provided a lower-bound estimate of total TCR beta diversity. TCRdb applied fastp at Q25 and MiXCR to the public reads, then kept only in-frame beta chains. For every CDR3 protein sequence, its rows merge into one entry that carries the most common genes and DNA. The V and J calls shown here were made by TCRdb, not taken from the authors' results. The sample has around 900,000 distinct CDR3 sequences on record, less than 35% of them singletons. The ten largest clones take up 17% of the sample.

The sequence came from an elderly woman in good health. The chain uses TRBV9 and TRBJ2-5; the central 7 bases match TRBD1. The DNA end is more similar to TRBJ2-7, so the J call may be wrong. Material for sequencing was blood. The DNA sequence reads TGTGCCAGCAGCCGAGGACAGGACCGCCCTCCCTACGAGCAGTACTTC. Its protein is CASSRGQDRPPYEQYF.